The rows below give T cell receptor beta chains drawn from one sample of a study of technical replicates of blood from a few donors. TCRdb's copy holds only in-frame clones and misses some; the assay was immunoSEQ multiplex PCR. The sample yields some 80,000 clones, about 96% seen once. The specimen was T cells isolated from PBMCs. All receptors derive from a human donor in good health. CDR3s include the opening cysteine and the closing phenylalanine or tryptophan. A D gene is named only where the DNA matches it firmly. Only some rows state a clone size, as once, few, many or a class for expanded clones.

CDR3 protein	CDR3 DNA	clone size	D gene	V gene	J gene
CASSYSLTVSGYTF	TGTGCCAGCAGTTACAGCCTGACAGTAAGTGGCTACACCTTC	.	.	TRBV6-5	TRBJ1-2
CASSLPGLAGADTQYF	TGTGCCAGCAGCTTACCGGGACTAGCGGGAGCAGATACGCAGTATTTT	once	TRBD2	TRBV7-2	TRBJ2-3
CASSLAVGYEQYF	TGTGCCAGCAGCTTGGCAGTTGGCTACGAGCAGTACTTC	.	.	TRBV11-2	TRBJ2-7
CASSFRLASRGEQYF	TGTGCCAGCAGTTTTCGACTAGCGTCGAGAGGCGAGCAGTACTTC	.	TRBD2	TRBV27	TRBJ2-7
CASRQGNNQPQHF	TGTGCCAGTCGGCAGGGTAACAATCAGCCCCAGCATTTT	.	.	TRBV19	TRBJ1-5
CASSESGGTQYF	TGCGCCAGCAGTGAGTCCGGGGGGACCCAGTACTTC	.	.	TRBV10-2	TRBJ2-5
CASSQWLAGGSYPNEQYF	TGTGCCAGCAGCCAATGGCTAGCGGGAGGCTCCTATCCCAACGAGCAGTACTTC	.	TRBD2	TRBV14	TRBJ2-7
CASSPNGEGEQYF	TGTGCCAGCTCACCGAATGGGGAGGGCGAGCAGTACTTC	.	TRBD2	TRBV18	TRBJ2-7
CASSLGGQGAREKLFF	TGTGCCAGCAGCTTGGGGGGTCAGGGGGCGCGAGAAAAACTGTTTTTT	once	TRBD1	TRBV5-6	TRBJ1-4
CASSLGTGDYGYTF	TGTGCCAGCAGCTTGGGGACAGGGGACTATGGCTACACCTTC	.	TRBD1	TRBV7-2	TRBJ1-2
CASSPILADEQYF	TGTGCCAGCTCACCGATTTTAGCGGACGAGCAGTACTTC	.	.	TRBV18	TRBJ2-7
CASSLETYPYEQYF	TGTGCCAGCAGTTTGGAGACGTACCCCTACGAGCAGTACTTC	.	.	TRBV27	TRBJ2-7
CASSQPTDEANYGYTF	TGCGCCAGCAGCCAACCTACAGATGAAGCTAACTATGGCTACACCTTC	.	.	TRBV4-1	TRBJ1-2
CASSLAGQGADGYTF	TGTGCCAGCAGCTTAGCCGGACAGGGGGCTGACGGCTACACCTTC	.	TRBD1	TRBV7-9	TRBJ1-2
CASSGGGASSYEQYF	TGTGCCAGCAGTGGGGGCGGGGCAAGCTCCTACGAGCAGTACTTC	once	.	TRBV2	TRBJ2-7
CASRMGLAVGEQYF	TGTGCCAGCAGAATGGGACTAGCTGTCGGCGAGCAGTACTTC	.	TRBD2	TRBV6-5	TRBJ2-7
CASSQDQGRETQYF	TGTGCCAGCAGCCAAGATCAAGGGAGGGAGACCCAGTACTTC	.	.	TRBV4-2	TRBJ2-5
CASCPGQGDTEAFF	TGTGCCAGCTGCCCGGGACAGGGTGACACTGAAGCTTTCTTT	.	TRBD1	TRBV28	TRBJ1-1
CASSMGLAYNEQFF	TGCGCCAGCAGCATGGGGCTAGCGTACAATGAGCAGTTCTTC	few	.	TRBV4-3	TRBJ2-1
CASSQVYTSYRVTSSYNEQFF	TGCGCCAGCAGCCAAGTTTATACTAGTTACAGGGTTACGAGCTCCTACAATGAGCAGTTCTTC	.	.	TRBV4-1	TRBJ2-1
CASSRTGGAGNQPQHF	TGTGCCAGTAGTAGAACAGGGGGCGCGGGCAATCAGCCCCAGCATTTT	.	TRBD1	TRBV19	TRBJ1-5
CASSPTAGYLETQYF	TGTGCCAGCAGTCCAACAGCGGGATATCTAGAGACCCAGTACTTC	.	TRBD2	TRBV28	TRBJ2-5
CASSSTSGETQYF	TGCGCCAGCAGTTCGACTAGCGGAGAGACCCAGTACTTC	.	TRBD2	TRBV4-3	TRBJ2-5
CASSVEGGSYEQYF	TGTGCCAGCAGCGTAGAAGGGGGTTCCTACGAGCAGTACTTC	.	.	TRBV9	TRBJ2-7
CASSRGLYNEQFF	TGCGCCAGCAGTAGGGGATTATACAATGAGCAGTTCTTC	.	.	TRBV5-1	TRBJ2-1
CASSSDREVHEQYF	TGTGCCAGCAGCTCGGACAGAGAAGTACACGAGCAGTACTTC	.	.	TRBV6-5	TRBJ2-7
CASSFHPISGQPQHF	TGTGCCAGCAGTTTTCACCCCATCTCCGGTCAGCCCCAGCATTTT	.	.	TRBV28	TRBJ1-5
CASIKTGPNEKLFF	TGTGCCAGCATCAAGACAGGGCCTAATGAAAAACTGTTTTTT	.	TRBD1	TRBV25-1	TRBJ1-4
CASSLIGQGVSTDTQYF	TGTGCCAGCAGCTTAATCGGACAGGGGGTGAGCACAGATACGCAGTATTTT	.	TRBD1	TRBV11-2	TRBJ2-3
CASGRKPQHF	TGTGCCAGCGGGAGGAAGCCCCAGCATTTT	.	.	TRBV27	TRBJ1-5
CASSLQGLDTDTQYF	TGTGCCAGCAGCTTACAGGGTTTGGACACAGATACGCAGTATTTT	.	.	TRBV11-3	TRBJ2-3
CASNNRGLGTEAFF	TGTGCCAGCAATAACAGGGGGCTGGGCACTGAAGCTTTCTTT	.	TRBD1	TRBV6-1	TRBJ1-1
CASSHLDSLNTEAFF	TGCGCCAGCAGCCATCTCGACAGCTTGAACACTGAAGCTTTCTTT	.	.	TRBV4-3	TRBJ1-1
CASSMTNYGYTF	TGTGCCAGTAGTATGACAAACTATGGCTACACCTTC	.	.	TRBV19	TRBJ1-2
CASSSFNGGETQYF	TGTGCCAGCAGTTCCTTTAACGGGGGAGAGACCCAGTACTTC	.	.	TRBV27	TRBJ2-5
CAISENTGPTSGSSTGELFF	TGTGCCATCAGTGAGAATACAGGACCAACTAGCGGGAGCAGCACCGGGGAGCTGTTTTTT	.	TRBD2	TRBV10-3	TRBJ2-2
CSVETGLGQPQHF	TGCAGCGTTGAAACAGGGCTAGGCCAGCCCCAGCATTTT	.	.	TRBV29-1	TRBJ1-5
CACFRGSYEQYF	TGTGCCTGTTTCAGGGGATCCTACGAGCAGTACTTC	.	.	TRBV30	TRBJ2-7
CASRHQGYNEQFF	TGTGCCAGCAGGCATCAGGGTTACAATGAGCAGTTCTTC	.	.	TRBV11-2	TRBJ2-1
CASSPGEGTEAFF	TGTGCCAGCTCACCAGGAGAAGGAACTGAAGCTTTCTTT	.	.	TRBV18	TRBJ1-1
CASRTGSHSNQPQHF	TGTGCCAGCAGGACCGGGAGCCATAGCAATCAGCCCCAGCATTTT	once	.	TRBV6-5	TRBJ1-5
CASSARPQAGYYNEQFF	TGTGCCAGCAGCGCGAGACCTCAAGCGGGGTACTACAATGAGCAGTTCTTC	once	TRBD2	TRBV9	TRBJ2-1
CASSLIWEAGELFF	TGTGCCAGCAGCTTAATCTGGGAGGCCGGGGAGCTGTTTTTT	once	.	TRBV5-6	TRBJ2-2
CSVDVWGEAYNEQFF	TGCAGCGTTGATGTCTGGGGAGAGGCTTACAATGAGCAGTTCTTC	.	.	TRBV29-1	TRBJ2-1
CASLRSPGAQYEQFF	TGTGCCAGCCTTAGGAGTCCGGGAGCCCAATATGAGCAGTTCTTC	.	.	TRBV13	TRBJ2-1
CASRDGLAGLTDTQYF	TGTGCCAGCAGGGACGGACTAGCGGGACTCACAGATACGCAGTATTTT	.	TRBD2	TRBV5-8	TRBJ2-3
CASAGGGGYNEQFF	TGTGCCAGTGCAGGAGGGGGCGGTTACAATGAGCAGTTCTTC	.	.	TRBV7-3	TRBJ2-1
CASSIGGGGTNIQYF	TGTGCCAGTAGTATAGGAGGGGGGGGCACAAACATTCAGTACTTC	.	.	TRBV19	TRBJ2-4
CAWSIGDSQYGYTF	TGTGCCTGGAGTATTGGGGACAGTCAATATGGCTACACCTTC	.	TRBD1	TRBV30	TRBJ1-2
CASSLGTGENTEAFF	TGTGCCAGCAGCCTCGGGACAGGGGAGAACACTGAAGCTTTCTTT	.	TRBD1	TRBV11-1	TRBJ1-1
CASSLNGNTEAFF	TGTGCCAGCAGCTTAAACGGGAACACTGAAGCTTTCTTT	.	.	TRBV7-3	TRBJ1-1
CASSLDRGPNQPQHF	TGTGCCAGCAGCTTGGACAGGGGGCCAAATCAGCCCCAGCATTTT	.	TRBD1	TRBV11-3	TRBJ1-5
CASSLAGSEQFF	TGCGCCAGCAGCTTGGCCGGGAGCGAGCAGTTCTTC	.	.	TRBV5-1	TRBJ2-1
CAISEGVGTGGVAEKLFF	TGTGCCATCAGTGAGGGTGTTGGGACCGGAGGGGTAGCCGAAAAACTGTTTTTT	.	.	TRBV10-3	TRBJ1-4
CASSPSDSNQFF	TGTGCCAGCTCACCATCCGACAGCAATCAGTTCTTC	.	.	TRBV18	TRBJ2-1
CASSEGDLQPQHF	TGCGCCAGCAGTGAGGGGGACTTGCAGCCCCAGCATTTT	once	.	TRBV10-2	TRBJ1-5
CASSGQWGRDRTYEQYF	TGTGCCAGCAGTGGACAGTGGGGCCGGGACAGAACCTACGAGCAGTACTTC	.	TRBD1	TRBV6-1	TRBJ2-7
CASSLLTGIDEQYF	TGTGCCAGCAGTCTTCTTACAGGGATCGACGAGCAGTACTTC	.	.	TRBV28	TRBJ2-7
CASSPRTGPNYGYTF	TGTGCCAGCAGTCCAAGGACAGGGCCAAACTATGGCTACACCTTC	.	TRBD1	TRBV27	TRBJ1-2